The clone carrying this TCR beta chain was observed a few times. Time point here: newly diagnosed GD, antithyroid drugs for less than 3 months. TCR sequences were obtained from RNA taken from PBMCs. Construction of the TCR beta libraries employed iRepertoire HTBI primers in conjunction with Arm-PCR of CDR3 regions. A single record per CDR3 protein comes from TCRdb applying MiXCR to the multiplex PCR reads. This sample has about 470,000 distinct CDR3 sequences, with 16% found just once. This sample stems from a study of regulatory T cells in long-lasting Graves disease. Study-level background: Graves' patients with a new diagnosis had received antithyroid drugs under 3 months.

The sample was also reused in another study, on T cells in Graves' hyperthyroidism and ophthalmopathy. As that study records: The study used the HTBI primer set for a first-round RT-PCR of the TCR CDR3. Most thyroid-expanded clonotypes above 0.001 were also found in blood. Model output signaled ophthalmopathy a median around 6.9 months ahead of onset.

Specimen: peripheral blood mononuclear cells (PBMCs), collected at new diagnosis, from a patient treated with antithyroid drugs. The TCR comes from a man aged 35 to 55 with Graves disease.

This chain's CDR3 is CATSSWDSRQETQYF. DNA of the CDR3: TGTGCCACCAGCTCTTGGGACAGTCGGCAAGAGACCCAGTACTTC. The chain has TRBV15 and TRBJ2-5; 7 bases are a match to TRBD1. With 5 bases clipped from V and 2 bases from J, the junction kept 8 bases outside the gene matches. This CDR3 is 15 amino acids long. Per germline, CDR1 LNHNV and CDR2 YYDKDF (reference sequence).